A single sample gave rise to the 18 T cell receptor beta chains below, sequenced in a study of vaccination effects on CD4 cells after COVID-19. Sequencing was performed with immunoSEQ multiplex PCR; in TCRdb, only in-frame clones are kept and a portion is missing. The repertoire holds about 66,000 clones, with under 80% as singletons. Cells that had been cultured for 10 days were the source of isolated CD4+ T cells. Everyone in the study got two shots of either the BNT162b2 or mRNA-1273 vaccine. No cognate antigen is known for these TCRs. The sequenced sample was CD4+ T cells from PBMCs cultured without peptide, obtained after COVID-19 vaccination. The source of these receptors is a human donor who received a COVID-19 vaccine.

V usage is TRBV30 and J usage is TRBJ2-5, with 10 positions matching TRBD2. Germline values: CDR1 GTSNPN, CDR2 SVGIG (reference sequence). Germline trimming cut 1 base from V and 4 bases from J; bases unmatched to any gene: 12. The CDR3 loop spans 17 amino acids. This chain's CDR3 is CAWSGAPGSGGRETQYF. CDR3 coding DNA: TGTGCCTGGAGTGGTGCCCCGGGTAGCGGGGGGAGAGAGACCCAGTACTTC.

The rearrangement joins TRBV5-6 to TRBJ1-1; unclear D gene. Looked up from germline, CDR1 is SGHDT and CDR2 is YYEEEE. The CDR3 is 15 residues long. Deletions cut 0 bases from V and 1 base from J, with 10 bases between. CDR3 DNA sequence: TGTGCCAGCAGCTTGGGACCATCCACGAACACTGAAGCTTTCTTT. This sequence encodes CASSLGPSTNTEAFF.

The rearrangement joins TRBV6-5 to TRBJ1-2; 7 bases match TRBD1. V lost 5 bases and J lost 2; bases outside the gene matches: 8. The CDR3 loop spans 15 amino acids. CDR1 is MNHEY, CDR2 SVGAGI, per germline. DNA of the CDR3: TGTGCCAGCAGTCCGACAGGGCCGGAGAACTATGGCTACACCTTC. Encoded protein: CASSPTGPENYGYTF.

This clone was observed a few times. The chain joins TRBV7-9 to TRBJ1-6; 8 positions agree with TRBD1. The CDR3 consists of 13 residues. V lost 10 bases, J lost 7 bases, and 6 bases stayed unmatched. From germline, CDR1 is SEHNR and CDR2 FQNEAQ (reference sequence). This chain's CDR3 is CATGGQGNSPLHF. The CDR3 DNA follows: TGTGCCACTGGTGGACAGGGAAATTCACCCCTCCACTTT. The full variable domain, completed using reference TRBV7-9 and TRBJ1-6, is DTGVSQNPRHKITKRGQNVTFRCDPISEHNRLYWYRQTLGQGPEFLTYFQNEAQLEKSRLLSDRFSAERPKGSFSTLEIQRTEQGDSAMYLCATGGQGNSPLHFGNGTRLTVT.

V usage is TRBV4-3 and J usage is TRBJ1-6, with a weak D call TRBD1 (5 bases). Germline values: CDR1 LGHNA, CDR2 YSLEER. Trimming cost V 2 bases and J 10 bases, with 12 bases left between them. This CDR3 comprises 14 residues. The chain's CDR3 is CASSQTPGDSPLHF. As DNA, the CDR3 is TGCGCCAGCAGCCAAACCCCGGGGGACTCACCCCTCCACTTT.

There are a few counts of this clone. The J gene is TRBJ1-5, the V gene TRBV19; D is unresolved. This CDR3 is built from 19 residues. The germline gives CDR1 LNHDA, CDR2 SQIVND (reference sequence). V was cut by 9 bases and J by 8 bases, with 35 bases left in between. CDR3 protein: CARPERGKRVISLPEPQHF. The CDR3 nucleotides are TGTGCCAGACCAGAGCGGGGAAAAAGAGTAATCAGCCTACCAGAGCCCCAGCATTTT.

This chain connects TRBV28 to TRBJ2-2, with 9 bases lining up with TRBD2. CDR1 is MDHEN, CDR2 SYDVKM, per germline. The CDR3 contains 14 residues. Unmatched junction bases numbered 7, after V lost 10 bases and J lost 4 bases. CDR3 nucleotides: TGTGCCACTCAATTAGCGGGGGTCACCGGGGAGCTGTTTTTT. This codes for CATQLAGVTGELFF.

This clone showed up just once. The gene calls are TRBV7-3 and TRBJ2-2, with D perhaps TRBD1 or TRBD2 (6 bases each). The CDR3 length is 17 residues. Germline V gene data show CDR1 as SGHTA and CDR2 as FQGTGA. Trimming took 3 bases from V and 0 from J, leaving 14 bases between them. This CDR3 is CASSLAGGTANTGELFF. As DNA, the CDR3 is TGTGCCAGCAGCTTGGCCGGGGGCACCGCGAACACCGGGGAGCTGTTTTTT.

This clone was seen more than once but under ten times. The chain joins TRBV9 to TRBJ1-6, with a weak D call TRBD1 (5 bases). CDR1 SGDLS and CDR2 YYNGEE come from the germline V gene. The CDR3 runs 15 residues. The V end lost 0 bases, the J end lost 7 bases, and 11 bases lay between the germline ends. The CDR3 nucleotides are TGTGCCAGCAGCGTAGGTTGGCAGGGAAATTCACCCCTCCACTTT. It is translated as CASSVGWQGNSPLHF.

Comment on this clone: One junction end disagrees with the germline gene, perhaps due to a read error. V usage is TRBV10-2 and J usage is TRBJ1-4, with a tentative D call TRBD1 (5 bases). CDR1 is WSHSY, CDR2 SAAADI, per germline. There are 14 residues in the CDR3. The CDR3 protein is CASTQTDGNEKLFF. The CDR3 DNA reads as TGCGCCAGCACCCAGACAGATGGTAATGAAAAATTGTTTTTT.

This clone was detected ten times or more. The gene calls are TRBV2 and TRBJ2-2; the match to TRBD1 covers 9 bases. V was clipped by 6 bases and J by 6 bases; unmatched bases: 8. The CDR3 is made up of 15 amino acids. Germline V gene sequence: CDR1 SNHLY, CDR2 FYNNEI. The CDR3: CASRLSTGGSGELFF. CDR3 DNA: TGTGCCAGCAGACTCTCGACAGGGGGGTCCGGGGAGCTGTTTTTT.

This chain connects TRBV6-4 to TRBJ1-1; 7 bases map to TRBD1. This CDR3 is built from 17 residues. Germline V CDR1 and CDR2: MRHNA, SNTAGT. V lost 5 bases and J lost 3; bases outside the gene matches: 15. This CDR3 reads CASSTVRATGSDTEAFF. CDR3 DNA sequence: TGTGCCAGCAGTACGGTGAGAGCGACAGGGTCTGACACTGAAGCTTTCTTT.

V is TRBV18 and J is TRBJ1-6; D is unresolved. The germline V gene has CDR1 KGHSH and CDR2 LQKENI. This CDR3 region has 14 residues. Trimming shortened V by 3 bases and J by 9 bases, and 12 bases separated the two germline ends. The CDR3 DNA follows: TGTGCCAGCTCACCGGACGGAGGAGGTTCACCCCTCCACTTT. Its translation is CASSPDGGGSPLHF. Full variable domain (remainder filled in from reference TRBV18 and TRBJ1-6): NAGVMQNPRHLVRRRGQEARLRCSPMKGHSHVYWYRQLPEEGLKFMVYLQKENIIDESGMPKERFSAEFPKEGPSILRIQQVVRGDSAAYFCASSPDGGGSPLHFGNGTRLTVT.

The chain couples TRBV6-5 to TRBJ1-4; 11 bases map to TRBD1. Germline CDR1 is MNHEY and CDR2 is SVGAGI. V shed 2 bases, J shed 8 bases, and the junction held 4 bases outside the gene matches. The CDR3 loop spans 15 amino acids. This CDR3 is CASSYRTGGDEKLFF. The DNA for the CDR3 is TGTGCCAGCAGTTACCGGACAGGGGGCGACGAAAAACTGTTTTTT.

The CDR3 DNA follows: TGTGCCAGCAGTTACTCAGCGGGGGGCAAAAGGGATACGCAGTATTTT. The encoded protein is CASSYSAGGKRDTQYF. The chain joins TRBV6-5 to TRBJ2-3, with 9 bases identical to TRBD2. The germline CDR1 and CDR2 sequences are MNHEY and SVGAGI. Trimming cost V 0 bases and J 6 bases; bases outside gene matches: 7. This CDR3 is built from 16 residues.

V is TRBV28 and J is TRBJ1-4, with D possibly matching TRBD1 (5 bases). V lost 5 bases, J lost 6 bases, and 10 bases lay in between. Germline V gene lookup returns CDR1 MDHEN and CDR2 SYDVKM. This CDR3 comprises 13 residues. CDR3: CASSTGYYEKLFF. In nucleotides, the CDR3 is TGTGCCAGCAGTACAGGATACTATGAAAAACTGTTTTTT. Complete variable domain (other parts from reference TRBV28 and TRBJ1-4): DVKVTQSSRYLVKRTGEKVFLECVQDMDHENMFWYRQDPGLGLRLIYFSYDVKMKEKGDIPEGYSVSREKKERFSLILESASTNQTSMYLCASSTGYYEKLFFGSGTQLSVL.

This chain connects TRBV6-5 to TRBJ1-1; 9 nucleotides align to TRBD1. This CDR3 has 14 amino acids. The germline V gene has CDR1 MNHEY and CDR2 SVGAGI. J lost 1 base, V lost 7 bases, and 4 bases had no gene match. The CDR3 nucleotides are TGTGCCAGCACACCGGGACAGGGGAACACTGAAGCTTTCTTT. This codes for CASTPGQGNTEAFF.

V gene TRBV7-9 combines with J gene TRBJ1-5; maybe TRBD1 (6 bases). The CDR3 loop spans 15 amino acids. With 5 bases removed from V and 3 bases from J, the gap between germline ends came to 14 bases. Germline V lookup: CDR1 SEHNR, CDR2 FQNEAQ (reference sequence). Written as DNA, the CDR3 is TGTGCCAGCAGCCGGGCAGGGGAGAACAATCAGCCCCAGCATTTT. Translation gives CASSRAGENNQPQHF.